The 4 T cell receptor beta chains below all came from one sample that was sequenced in a study of T cell repertoires in cytomegalovirus infection. TCRdb called the reads again in MiXCR, with one record for every CDR3 protein. The sample shows some 240,000 distinct CDR3 sequences, around 15% of them seen only once. Sequencing was carried out using CD8+ T cells from PBMCs. Every receptor here comes from a human donor in good health (CMV status not recorded). Some clones in this sample may be carry-over from other donors' samples.

The chain uses TRBV19 and TRBJ1-1; 9 nucleotides agree with TRBD1. J lost 3 bases, V lost 5 bases, and 13 bases had no gene match. The CDR3 extends over 17 amino acids. Looked up from germline, CDR1 is LNHDA and CDR2 is SQIVND (reference sequence). The CDR3 coding sequence is TGTGCCAGTAGTTCCCTCCCGAGGACAGGGGATCACACTGAAGCTTTCTTT. This gives the protein CASSSLPRTGDHTEAFF.

The chain combines TRBV12-3 or TRBV12-4 with TRBJ1-4; D is undetermined. CDR3 length: 16 amino acids. The V and J ends lost 1 base and 7 bases respectively, with 16 bases between them. The CDR3 DNA follows: TGTGCCAGCAGTTTAGAGAGATTCCCCACGGTTGAAAAACTGTTTTTT. The encoded protein is CASSLERFPTVEKLFF.

Turning to this clonotype: A read error may be the cause here, since a much bigger clone is one base away. The chain uses TRBV7-2 and TRBJ1-6; the D gene is possibly TRBD1 (5 bases). Germline assignment: CDR1 SGHTA and CDR2 FQGNSA. Trimming took 5 bases from V and 7 from J, leaving 15 bases between them. This CDR3 has 15 amino acids. CDR3 loop: CASSLVRGSNSPLHF. DNA of the CDR3: TGTGCCAGCAGCCTCGTACGGGGGTCCAATTCACCCCTCCACTTT.

The gene calls are TRBV11-2 and TRBJ2-1, with 10 bases lining up with TRBD1. Germline assignment: CDR1 SGHAT and CDR2 FQNNGV. V lost 1 base, J lost 6 bases, and 6 bases stayed unmatched. This CDR3 has 16 residues. Here the CDR3 reads CASSLGLGQGINEQFF. The CDR3 region has the DNA TGTGCCAGCAGCTTAGGTCTGGGACAGGGGATCAATGAGCAGTTCTTC.